These T cell receptor beta chains were read from a single sample in a study of shared clonotypes between healthy human individuals. The data were produced by immunoSEQ multiplex PCR, yet TCRdb's version contains in-frame clones alone and is incomplete. The repertoire consists of 2.5 million or so clones, with approximately 92% occurring once and the leading ten covering around 0.14%. The sequenced material came from naive CD4+ T cells sorted from blood. The receptors shown here come from a man in his late teens or twenties in good health. Each CDR3 is given with its conserved first and last residue. A D gene is named only where the DNA matches it firmly. Rows give clone size only sometimes, using once, few, many, or a class for an expanded clone.

j_call d_call clone_size v_call cdr3_nt cdr3_aa
TRBJ1-1 TRBD1 . TRBV6-1 TGTGCCAGCAGTGCTTATTCGGCAGGGGGCGGAACTGAAGCTTTCTTT CASSAYSAGGGTEAFF
TRBJ1-5 . . TRBV2 TGTGCCAGCAGTGTTGGTGATAGCAATCAGCCCCAGCATTTT CASSVGDSNQPQHF
TRBJ2-7 . . TRBV4-3 TGCGCCAGCAGCCAAGATCCTGGAGGAAATTATCGCATGAACTTC CASSQDPGGNYRMNF
TRBJ1-5 . . TRBV6-6 TGTGCCAGCAGTTATACAGGGACTCAGCCCCAGCATTTT CASSYTGTQPQHF
TRBJ2-5 TRBD2 . TRBV5-1 TGCGCCAGCAGCCCCTTAGCGGGGGTCGAGACCCAGTACTTC CASSPLAGVETQYF
TRBJ2-7 . . TRBV10-2 TGCGCCAGCAGGAGGGACATTACCTACGAGCAGTACTTC CASRRDITYEQYF
TRBJ1-1 . few TRBV6-6 TGTGCCAGCAGTTACCTGGGTGACACTGAAGCTTTCTTT CASSYLGDTEAFF
TRBJ2-3 . . TRBV5-4 TGTGCCAGCAGCTTGGGTTACCGGGGCACAGATACGCAGTATTTT CASSLGYRGTDTQYF
TRBJ2-7 . . TRBV28 TGTGCCAGCAGGGGGGATACTTACGAGCAGTACTTC CASRGDTYEQYF
TRBJ2-1 TRBD2 . TRBV7-6 TGTGCCAGCAGCCAAGGACTAGCCGCTTACAATGAGCAGTTCTTC CASSQGLAAYNEQFF
TRBJ2-2 TRBD1 . TRBV5-1 TGCGCCAGCAGCGATCCAAACAGGGGACCCGGGGAGCTGTTTTTT CASSDPNRGPGELFF
TRBJ1-1 . . TRBV5-1 TGCGCCAGCAGCTTACAGGGTGGGCACACTGAAGCTTTCTTT CASSLQGGHTEAFF
TRBJ2-7 . . TRBV5-1 TGCGCCAGCAGCACGGGCAGGGGCGGCGACGAGCAGTACTTC CASSTGRGGDEQYF
TRBJ2-5 TRBD2 . TRBV6-6 TGTGCCAGCACCAACATCGGGGGGGAGACCCAGTACTTC CASTNIGGETQYF
TRBJ2-1 TRBD2 . TRBV4-2 TGTGCCAGCAGCCAAGGGCTAGCGGGGGTTTTGTCCTACAATGAGCAGTTCTTC CASSQGLAGVLSYNEQFF
TRBJ2-7 . . TRBV28 TGTGCCAGCAGTTTAGACCGTCGGGCCGCCTACGAGCAGTACTTC CASSLDRRAAYEQYF
TRBJ1-4 . . TRBV7-8 TGTGCCAGCAGCTTAGCTCCTGGGCGAGAAAAACTGTTTTTT CASSLAPGREKLFF
TRBJ2-5 . . TRBV19 TGTGCCAGTAGTATAGATGGGCCCGGGGGGACCCAGTACTTC CASSIDGPGGTQYF
TRBJ2-7 TRBD1 once TRBV10-1 TGCGCCAGGTACAGGGGATACGAGCAGTACTTC CARYRGYEQYF
TRBJ2-5 . . TRBV5-1 TGCGCCAGCAGCCCCAACGGCATACAAGAGACCCAGTACTTC CASSPNGIQETQYF
TRBJ2-2 TRBD2 few TRBV19 TGTGCCAGTAGTGGGAGGACTAGTATCACCGGGGAGCTGTTTTTT CASSGRTSITGELFF
TRBJ2-7 . . TRBV18 TGTGCCAGCTCACCTCGGGACGGCTCCTACGAGCAGTACTTC CASSPRDGSYEQYF
TRBJ2-1 TRBD2 . TRBV7-7 TGTGCTAGCAGCCCTAGCGGAGGGGCCAATGAGCAGTTCTTC CASSPSGGANEQFF
TRBJ2-5 TRBD2 . TRBV2 TGTGCCAGCAGTCCCATAGCGGGGGGACAAGAGACCCAGTACTTC CASSPIAGGQETQYF
TRBJ2-3 . . TRBV6-5 TGTGCCAGCAGTCCCCTTGGGAGCACAGATACGCAGTATTTT CASSPLGSTDTQYF
TRBJ2-5 . . TRBV2 TGTGCCAGCAGTGCGCCGCGGGACCCCAGCCAGGTCCAACATCAAGAGACCCAGTACTTC CASSAPRDPSQVQHQETQYF
TRBJ2-5 . . TRBV29-1 TGCAGCGTAATGATTCAGGGGACGGAGACCCAGTACTTC CSVMIQGTETQYF
TRBJ1-1 . . TRBV10-3 TGTGCCGCCATGACAGGAATGAACACTGAAGCTTTCTTT CAAMTGMNTEAFF
TRBJ2-4 TRBD1 . TRBV5-6 TGTGCCAGCAGCTCCCCGGGACAGGGTCGTACCAAAAACATTCAGTACTTC CASSSPGQGRTKNIQYF
TRBJ2-5 TRBD1 . TRBV15 TGTGCCACCAGCAGAGAAGGACAGGGGGAAGAGACCCAGTACTTC CATSREGQGEETQYF
TRBJ2-5 . . TRBV5-1 TGCGCCAGCAGCCTTGGATCTGGGGTGCCCCAAGAGACCCAGTACTTC CASSLGSGVPQETQYF
TRBJ2-1 . . TRBV7-8 TGTGCCAGCAGCTTAAACGCGGGGGCGCACCCCTACAATGAGCAGTTCTTC CASSLNAGAHPYNEQFF
TRBJ2-1 TRBD2 . TRBV5-4 TGTGCCAGCAGCCGCAGCGGGACGAACAATGAGCAGTTCTTC CASSRSGTNNEQFF
TRBJ2-3 TRBD2 . TRBV7-3 TGTGCCAGCAGCTTAGGACTAGCGGGGGGAGATACGCAGTATTTT CASSLGLAGGDTQYF
TRBJ1-5 . few TRBV2 TGTGCCAGCAGTGTGATGGAAGGGCAGCCCCAGCATTTT CASSVMEGQPQHF
TRBJ2-5 . once TRBV4-3 TGCGCCAGCAGCCAAGCTGTGGGGGAGACCCAGTACTTC CASSQAVGETQYF
TRBJ2-5 TRBD1 once TRBV11-2 TGTGCCAGCAGCTCCCGGGACAGGAAAGAGACCCAGTACTTC CASSSRDRKETQYF
TRBJ2-7 . . TRBV2 TGTGCCATCCTTAGAGAGGGTAGAGACGAGCAGTACTTC CAILREGRDEQYF
TRBJ1-6 TRBD1 . TRBV28 TGTGCCAGCAGTAGGCCCCGACAGGGGGCTTCGGGGAATTCACCCCTCCACTTT CASSRPRQGASGNSPLHF
TRBJ1-4 TRBD1 . TRBV9 TGTGCCAGCAGCCTTCAGGGGGCAACTAATGAAAAACTGTTTTTT CASSLQGATNEKLFF
TRBJ2-7 TRBD1 . TRBV7-2 TGTGCCAGCAGCTTAGGACAGGGGGCCCTTCTGGCCTACGAGCAGTACTTC CASSLGQGALLAYEQYF
TRBJ2-3 . once TRBV18 TGTGCCAGCTCACCACAAGTTCCAGGGGGGAGAGGAGATACGCAGTATTTT CASSPQVPGGRGDTQYF
TRBJ2-7 . . TRBV19 TGTGCCAGTAGTATTGAGGGTTTGGGCGCGCAGTACTTC CASSIEGLGAQYF
TRBJ2-7 TRBD2 . TRBV4-3 TGCGCCAGCAGCCAAGAATACCAGCGGGGGGGAACCTACGAGCAGTACTTC CASSQEYQRGGTYEQYF
TRBJ1-5 TRBD1 . TRBV6-1 TGTGCCAGCAGTGTTAGACAGGGGACAAGCAATCAGCCCCAGCATTTT CASSVRQGTSNQPQHF
TRBJ1-5 . . TRBV28 TGTGCCAGCAAGGGAGGGGTAAAAAATCAGCCCCAGCATTTT CASKGGVKNQPQHF
TRBJ2-7 . . TRBV2 TGTGCCAGCAGTGGGCCGGGGGTACCCTACGAGCAGTACTTC CASSGPGVPYEQYF
TRBJ2-1 TRBD2 . TRBV9 TGTGCCAGCAGCGCCCTTACAGGGACTAGCGGGAGGGCATCCTACAATGAGCAGTTCTTC CASSALTGTSGRASYNEQFF
TRBJ2-2 . . TRBV10-3 TGTGCCATCACTGGGTTTGGGACACCCCTTACGAACACCGGGGAGCTGTTTTTT CAITGFGTPLTNTGELFF
TRBJ1-1 . . TRBV25-1 TGTGCCAGCAGTGAACTGGGACCGAACACTGAAGCTTTCTTT CASSELGPNTEAFF
TRBJ2-7 TRBD1 . TRBV19 TGTGCCAGTAGTCGGGACAGGTTCAGCGAGCAGTACTTC CASSRDRFSEQYF